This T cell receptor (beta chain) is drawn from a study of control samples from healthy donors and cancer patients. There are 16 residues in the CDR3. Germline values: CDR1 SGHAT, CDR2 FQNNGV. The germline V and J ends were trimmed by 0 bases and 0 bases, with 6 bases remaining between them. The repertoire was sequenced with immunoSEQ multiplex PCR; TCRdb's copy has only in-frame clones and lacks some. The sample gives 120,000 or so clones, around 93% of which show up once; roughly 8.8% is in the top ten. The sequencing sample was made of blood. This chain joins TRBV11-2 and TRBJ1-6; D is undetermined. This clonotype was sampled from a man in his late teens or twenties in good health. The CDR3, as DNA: TGTGCCAGCAGCTTAGAACGGGGCTCCTATAATTCACCCCTCCACTTT. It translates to CASSLERGSYNSPLHF.